A selection of T cell receptor beta chains follows, all from one sample in a study of identical twins. TCRdb processed the 5' RACE reads anew with MiXCR; each CDR3 protein has one entry. The table shows around 680,000 distinct CDR3 sequences, with less than 10% occurring only once. The sample was also reused in another study, on yellow fever vaccine responses in identical twins.

Sequenced material: PBMCs. The source is a woman aged 18-29 years in good health. CDR3s include the opening cysteine and the closing phenylalanine or tryptophan. D genes are given only for firm matches. The size field is filled for only some rows; it gives once, few, many or a size class.

clone_size	j_call	d_call	v_call	cdr3_aa	cdr3_nt
few	TRBJ2-1	NA	TRBV15	CATRTGTFSYNEQFF	TGTGCCACCAGAACCGGGACTTTCTCCTACAATGAGCAGTTCTTC
many	TRBJ2-7	TRBD2	TRBV28	CASSSPGLGYEQYF	TGTGCCAGCAGTTCTCCGGGACTAGGGTACGAGCAGTACTTC
few	TRBJ2-1	TRBD1	TRBV7-9	CASRVAGTGRRSEQFF	TGTGCCAGCAGGGTTGCCGGGACAGGGAGAAGGAGTGAGCAGTTCTTC
NA	TRBJ2-1	TRBD2	TRBV19	CASSGRDEQFF	TGTGCCAGTAGCGGGAGGGATGAGCAGTTCTTC
few	TRBJ2-7	NA	TRBV4-2	CASSQVRLSSYEQYF	TGTGCCAGCAGCCAAGTCAGGCTTAGCTCCTACGAGCAGTACTTC
NA	TRBJ2-1	NA	TRBV7-6	CASSLAGEVYNEQFF	TGTGCCAGCAGCTTAGCGGGAGAGGTCTACAATGAGCAGTTCTTC
many	TRBJ2-7	TRBD2	TRBV28	CASSSPRFGSGGPYEQYF	TGTGCCAGCAGTTCCCCAAGGTTTGGGAGCGGGGGTCCCTACGAGCAGTACTTC
few	TRBJ2-1	TRBD2	TRBV20-1	CSARDALAVSYNEQFF	TGCAGTGCTAGAGATGCGCTAGCGGTATCCTACAATGAGCAGTTCTTC
few	TRBJ2-3	NA	TRBV27	CASSLDGLAQYF	TGTGCCAGCAGTTTGGACGGTTTGGCGCAGTATTTT
NA	TRBJ2-6	NA	TRBV3-1	CASSPRRVTGANVLTF	TGTGCCAGCAGCCCTAGGAGGGTTACTGGGGCCAACGTCCTGACTTTC
NA	TRBJ2-1	NA	TRBV4-2	CASSPGPLEQFF	TGTGCCAGCAGCCCAGGGCCCCTGGAGCAGTTCTTC
few	TRBJ1-1	NA	TRBV12-5	CASGLGGVTEAFF	TGTGCTAGTGGTTTGGGGGGCGTCACTGAAGCTTTCTTT
NA	TRBJ2-1	NA	TRBV5-1	CASSLVPWGDSNNEQFF	TGCGCCAGCAGCTTGGTTCCGTGGGGGGACTCAAACAATGAGCAGTTCTTC
few	TRBJ2-7	TRBD1	TRBV20-1	CSACPPGQGAYEQYF	TGCAGTGCTTGTCCCCCCGGACAGGGGGCCTACGAGCAGTACTTC
few	TRBJ2-1	NA	TRBV21-1	CASSGQGAGGDNEQFF	TGTGCCAGCAGCGGCCAGGGGGCGGGAGGGGACAATGAGCAGTTCTTC
few	TRBJ2-3	NA	TRBV24-1	CATSAVIGDTQYF	TGTGCCACCAGTGCGGTGATAGGAGATACGCAGTATTTT
many	TRBJ2-1	TRBD2	TRBV20-1	CSARGAGLNEQFF	TGCAGTGCTAGAGGAGCGGGACTGAATGAGCAGTTCTTC
NA	TRBJ2-3	NA	TRBV27	CASRTSKIDTQYF	TGTGCCAGCAGGACGTCGAAGATAGATACGCAGTATTTT
few	TRBJ2-2	TRBD2	TRBV27	CASGPGLAVNTGELFF	TGTGCCAGCGGACCGGGACTAGCAGTCAACACCGGGGAGCTGTTTTTT
few	TRBJ2-5	NA	TRBV28	CASRYRALETQYF	TGTGCCAGCAGATACAGGGCCTTGGAGACCCAGTACTTC
NA	TRBJ1-6	NA	TRBV10-2	CASSESQIPGSPLHF	TGCGCCAGCAGTGAGTCGCAGATCCCGGGATCACCCCTCCACTTT
few	TRBJ2-7	TRBD1	TRBV3-1	CASSHDRATYEQYF	TGTGCCAGCAGTCATGACAGGGCTACCTACGAGCAGTACTTC
NA	TRBJ2-3	NA	TRBV7-2	CASSFSPYGTDTQYF	TGTGCCAGCAGCTTCAGCCCGTATGGGACAGATACGCAGTATTTT
few	TRBJ2-1	TRBD2	TRBV13	CASSLGGRLYNEQFF	TGTGCCAGCAGCTTGGGAGGGAGACTCTACAATGAGCAGTTCTTC
NA	TRBJ2-2	NA	TRBV3-1	CASSPSGAGARTGELFF	TGTGCCAGCAGCCCATCAGGGGCAGGGGCGAGGACCGGGGAGCTGTTTTTT
NA	TRBJ1-5	NA	TRBV18	CASSPVQGMNQPQHF	TGTGCCAGCTCACCAGTGCAGGGGATGAATCAGCCCCAGCATTTT
NA	TRBJ1-6	NA	TRBV6-2/TRBV6-3	CASSYPNSPLHF	TGTGCCAGCAGTTATCCAAATTCACCCCTCCACTTT
NA	TRBJ1-6	NA	TRBV12-3/TRBV12-4	CASSLGPVPLHF	TGTGCCAGCAGTTTGGGCCCTGTCCCCCTCCACTTT
NA	TRBJ1-5	NA	TRBV28	CASSTGVRNQPQHF	TGTGCCAGCAGCACGGGGGTGCGCAATCAGCCCCAGCATTTT
few	TRBJ2-3	TRBD2	TRBV4-3	CASSQSWGLAGDDTQYF	TGCGCCAGCAGCCAATCCTGGGGGCTAGCGGGAGACGATACGCAGTATTTT
many	TRBJ2-1	NA	TRBV7-2	CASSLPGTPYNEQFF	TGTGCCAGCAGCTTACCCGGGACCCCATACAATGAGCAGTTCTTC
NA	TRBJ2-7	NA	TRBV18	CASSGDVGTYEQYF	TGTGCCAGCTCTGGGGACGTGGGTACCTACGAGCAGTACTTC
few	TRBJ2-1	NA	TRBV4-2	CASSLERINEQFF	TGTGCCAGCAGCTTAGAGCGGATAAATGAGCAGTTCTTC